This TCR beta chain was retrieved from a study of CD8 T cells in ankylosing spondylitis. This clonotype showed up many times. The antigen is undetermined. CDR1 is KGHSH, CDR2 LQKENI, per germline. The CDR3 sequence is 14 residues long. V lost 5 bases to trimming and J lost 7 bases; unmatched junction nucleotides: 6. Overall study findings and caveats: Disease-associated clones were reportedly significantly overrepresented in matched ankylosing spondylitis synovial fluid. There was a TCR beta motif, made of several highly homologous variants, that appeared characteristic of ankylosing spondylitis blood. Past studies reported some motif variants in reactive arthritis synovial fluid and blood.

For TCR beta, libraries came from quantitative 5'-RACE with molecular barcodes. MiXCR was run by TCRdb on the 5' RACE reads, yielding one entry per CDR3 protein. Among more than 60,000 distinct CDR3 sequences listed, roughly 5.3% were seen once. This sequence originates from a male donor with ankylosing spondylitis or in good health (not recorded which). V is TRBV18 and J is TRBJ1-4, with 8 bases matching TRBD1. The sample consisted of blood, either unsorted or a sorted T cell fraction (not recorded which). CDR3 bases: TGTGCCAGCTCAGTCCAGGGGGCGGCTGAAAAACTGTTTTTT. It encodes CASSVQGAAEKLFF.